This T cell receptor beta chain was identified during a study of Graves' ophthalmopathy and Graves' hyperthyroidism. Study-wide points: Discrimination between ophthalmopathy and stable hyperthyroidism by a 13-signature model showed nearly 90% sensitivity and 70% to 82% specificity. Blood shared most expanded thyroid clonotypes above 0.001 frequency.

In its sample, this clonotype was seen many times. Its matching antigen is unknown. Per the germline V gene, CDR1 is LGHDT and CDR2 is YNNKEL (reference sequence). The CDR3 runs to 16 residues. The J segment lost 4 bases and the V segment lost 3 bases, leaving 10 bases of the junction unmatched. Amplification targeted the TCR beta CDR3 regions, with RNA transcripts as the source material. HTBI primers were used in a first-round RT-PCR, which preceded a second-round multiplex PCR. TCRdb re-derived calls from the multiplex PCR reads in MiXCR, one entry per CDR3 protein. The table includes about 620,000 distinct CDR3 sequences, about 20% detected once.

The TCR originated in a woman aged 18-30 years with stable Graves' hyperthyroidism. Some clones in this sample may be carry-over from other donors' samples. Material for sequencing was peripheral blood. This chain links TRBV3-1 with TRBJ1-2; the match to TRBD1 covers 8 bases. CDR3 in amino acids: CASSQRSTGQAYGYTF. Here the CDR3 DNA reads TGTGCCAGCAGCCAGCGCTCCACGGGACAGGCCTATGGCTACACCTTC.